Sequencing of this TCR beta chain was carried out in a study of T cells in Graves' hyperthyroidism and ophthalmopathy. Trimming left V 2 bases short and J 1 base short, with 5 bases between. The CDR3 runs to 13 residues. Study results and limitations: Prediction of ophthalmopathy progression came a median approximately 6.6 months pre-onset. Most thyroid clonotypes with frequency above 0.001 were detected in blood.

Clinicians diagnosed patients from clinical symptoms, serum thyroxine and TRAb, thyroid ultrasound and orbital computed tomography. On this clonotype itself: Its antigen is unidentified.

Amplified regions were TCR beta CDR3 sequences from RNA transcripts. First-round RT-PCR targeting the TCR CDR3 was performed with the HTBI primer set. TCRdb re-analysed the multiplex PCR reads in MiXCR, keeping a single row per CDR3 protein. The table includes 300,000 to 450,000 distinct CDR3 sequences, around 25% detected once. The receptor comes from a man in his fifties or sixties with Graves' hyperthyroidism. The sample taken for sequencing was blood. The chain has TRBV12-3 or TRBV12-4 and TRBJ1-2; unclear D gene. Here the CDR3 reads CASSLPSNYGYTF. Here the CDR3 DNA reads TGTGCCAGCAGTTTACCCAGTAACTATGGCTACACCTTC.